The 5 T cell receptor beta chains below were found in one sample sequenced in a study of T cell clones after liver transplantation. Generated by immunoSEQ multiplex PCR, the TCRdb table keeps only in-frame clones and is missing some. The sample carries approximately 7,300 clones, under 90% recorded once. The input for sequencing was CD8+ T cells from blood, taken before liver transplant. Every receptor here comes from a human donor who received a liver transplant.

The rearrangement links TRBV2 to TRBJ1-5; D is perhaps TRBD1 (5 bases). The ends were cut back, 1 base at V and 7 bases at J, with 14 bases in the middle. This CDR3 region has 15 residues. The germline V gene encodes CDR1 SNHLY and CDR2 FYNNEI. CDR3 in DNA: TGTGCCAGCAGTGAAGGTGGGGGGGTTATGCAGCCCCAGCATTTT. Its protein is CASSEGGGVMQPQHF.

The V and J genes are TRBV6-5 and TRBJ2-5, with a weak D call TRBD2 (5 bases). The germline V gene has CDR1 MNHEY and CDR2 SVGAGI. This CDR3 is built from 14 residues. V lost 1 base and J 5 bases, leaving 11 bases between the germline ends. CDR3 DNA sequence: TGTGCCAGCAGTTACTTCGGGGTTCGGGAGACCCAGTACTTC. As protein: CASSYFGVRETQYF.

The gene calls are TRBV29-1 and TRBJ2-7; 9 nucleotides match TRBD1. Germline V gene lookup returns CDR1 SQVTM and CDR2 ANQGSEA. The CDR3 is made up of 15 amino acids. V was pared by 6 bases and J by 2 bases, with 11 bases of the junction left unmatched. The chain's CDR3 is CSVGGGQGLAYEQYF. The CDR3 nucleotides are TGCAGCGTCGGTGGGGGACAGGGATTAGCCTACGAGCAGTACTTC.

The chain joins TRBV6-4 to TRBJ1-1, with D unresolved. The ends were cut back, 7 bases at V and 5 bases at J, with 14 bases in the middle. Germline CDR1 is MRHNA and CDR2 is SNTAGT. This CDR3 spans 13 amino acids. The CDR3 DNA sequence: TGTGCCAGCAAGGACTTCCCTGGGACTGAAGCTTTCTTT. Its translation: CASKDFPGTEAFF.

The CDR3 DNA reads TGTGCCAGCACCCTTCCGGGGGGTTTAAATGAGCAGTTCTTC. Its translation is CASTLPGGLNEQFF. This chain links TRBV28 with TRBJ2-1, with 7 bases matching TRBD2. J was trimmed by 7 bases and V by 7 bases; bases with no gene match: 10. Germline V gene data show CDR1 as MDHEN and CDR2 as SYDVKM. The length of the CDR3 is 14 residues.